A selection of T cell receptor beta chains follows, all from one sample in a study of naive and memory T cell subsets. TCRdb recomputed calls from the UMI-ligation and nested PCR reads with MiXCR, one row per CDR3 protein. The sample contains over 130,000 distinct CDR3 sequences, under 25% of which appear only once. Material for sequencing was naive CD8+ T cells from blood. Receptors originate from a human donor in good health. Each CDR3 is given with its conserved first and last residue. D genes are given only for firm matches. Expanded clones are given a class, and other clones once, few, many or no size at all.

V gene	D gene	J gene	clone size	CDR3 DNA	CDR3 protein
TRBV7-2	-	TRBJ2-5	-	TGTGCCAGCAGCTTAGTTGGGGGAGGAACAGAGACCCAGTACTTC	CASSLVGGGTETQYF
TRBV15	-	TRBJ1-5	few	TGTGCCACCGCCCGGCATAGCAATCAGCCCCAGCATTTT	CATARHSNQPQHF
TRBV28	-	TRBJ1-4	few	TGTGCCAGCAGTTTTCGGGGTAACGTAAAACTGTTTTTT	CASSFRGNVKLFF
TRBV7-9	TRBD1	TRBJ2-7	few	TGTGCCAGCAGCGACGAGACAGGGTACGAGCAGTACTTC	CASSDETGYEQYF
TRBV24-1	-	TRBJ2-7	few	TGTGCCACCAGTGATGGCCCCCTGCGGACTTACGAGCAGTACTTC	CATSDGPLRTYEQYF
TRBV13	TRBD2	TRBJ2-5	few	TGTGCCAGCAGCACAAGGACTAGTAGAGAGACCCAGTACTTC	CASSTRTSRETQYF
TRBV14	-	TRBJ2-3	-	TGTGCCAGCAGCCAATCCCCTAGCACAGATACGCAGTATTTT	CASSQSPSTDTQYF
TRBV7-9	-	TRBJ2-3	-	TGTGCCAGCAGCTTAAAGATGTATGCGGGACCAGAATCGAGGGGGGGCACAGATACGCAGTATTTT	CASSLKMYAGPESRGGTDTQYF
TRBV28	-	TRBJ2-7	-	TGTGCCAGTCGGCGGGATAACGAGCAGTACTTC	CASRRDNEQYF
TRBV5-4	-	TRBJ2-1	-	TGTGCCAGCAGCCCGGAATACGGGGACAATGAGCAGTTCTTC	CASSPEYGDNEQFF
TRBV12-3/TRBV12-4	TRBD1	TRBJ2-1	-	TGTGCCAGCGAAGCACAGGGGAATGAGCAGTTCTTC	CASEAQGNEQFF
TRBV7-6	-	TRBJ2-1	-	TGTGCCAGCAGCAAAGGGAACAATGAGCAGTTCTTC	CASSKGNNEQFF
TRBV19	TRBD1	TRBJ1-2	-	TGTGCCAGCCGGGACAGGGATCACGGCTACACCTTC	CASRDRDHGYTF
TRBV6-5	-	TRBJ1-2	few	TGTGCCAGCAGTTACTTACAGGCTTGGGGCTACACCTTC	CASSYLQAWGYTF
TRBV9	-	TRBJ2-5	few	TGTGCCAGCAGCGTAGGGGGAGCGGAGCAAGAGACCCAGTACTTC	CASSVGGAEQETQYF
TRBV2	-	TRBJ2-7	many	TGTGCCAGCAGTGCCCTTAGCTACGAGCAGTACTTC	CASSALSYEQYF
TRBV11-2	TRBD2	TRBJ2-7	few	TGTGCCAGCAGCTGGACATGGCCACTAGCGGGAGGGACTGGGTCCTACGAGCAGTACTTC	CASSWTWPLAGGTGSYEQYF
TRBV2	TRBD2	TRBJ2-1	few	TGTGCCAGCAGTGAAATGGCTAGCGGGAACTACAATGAGCAGTTCTTC	CASSEMASGNYNEQFF
TRBV15	TRBD1	TRBJ2-5	-	TGTGCCACCAGCAGAGATATAGACAGGGGTGAGACCCAGTACTTC	CATSRDIDRGETQYF
TRBV3-1	-	TRBJ1-1	-	TGTGCCAGCAGCCTTGGGCGGGGGACGAACACTGAAGCTTTCTTT	CASSLGRGTNTEAFF
TRBV14	-	TRBJ2-5	-	TGTGCCAGCAGCCGAGGGAGCTGGGAGACCCAGTACTTC	CASSRGSWETQYF
TRBV15	-	TRBJ1-5	-	TGTGCCACCAGCATGCAATCTGACTTACAGCCCCAGCATTTT	CATSMQSDLQPQHF
TRBV5-4	-	TRBJ2-2	many	TGTGCCAGCCCAATGAACACCGGGGAGCTGTTTTTT	CASPMNTGELFF
TRBV3-1	-	TRBJ1-1	-	TGTGCCAGCAGCCAAGATCCAGACGGGGGGATGAACACTGAAGCTTTCTTT	CASSQDPDGGMNTEAFF
TRBV20-1	TRBD2	TRBJ2-7	-	TGCAGTGCTCCGGGACTAGCGGGATTGTACGAGCAGTACTTC	CSAPGLAGLYEQYF
TRBV5-1	-	TRBJ2-7	many	TGCGCCAGCAGCTTGGTTATCCAAGGGTACTACGAGCAGTACTTC	CASSLVIQGYYEQYF
TRBV28	TRBD2	TRBJ2-3	few	TGTGCCAGCAGTTTATTTAGCGGGAGGGCCGAAAGCACAGATACGCAGTATTTT	CASSLFSGRAESTDTQYF